The clone carrying this T cell receptor beta chain was picked up many times. This sample stems from a study of CD8+CD57+ T cells in acquired aplastic anemia. V lost 4 bases, J lost 5 bases, and 3 bases stayed unmatched. This CDR3 region has 14 residues. The V gene's germline CDR1 is PRHDT and CDR2 FYEKMQ (reference sequence). For sequencing, patients were chosen who had shown expansion of CD8+CD57+ cells by flow cytometry. The template used for profiling TCR beta VDJ and CDR3 was genomic DNA. TCRdb analysed the reads with MiXCR anew, one entry per CDR3 protein. The data hold under 200,000 distinct CDR3 sequences, with less than 50% observed a single time.

Input material: sorted CD4+, CD8+, or CD8+CD57+ T cells (not recorded which) from PBMCs. The TCR sequence derives from a human donor with aplastic anemia. V usage is TRBV13 and J usage is TRBJ1-2; 11 nucleotides agree with TRBD1. The chain's CDR3 is CASSWDRGWYGYTF. The CDR3 nucleotides are TGTGCCAGCAGCTGGGACAGGGGGTGGTATGGCTACACCTTC.